Below, 10 T cell receptor beta chains from the same sample are listed, as sequenced in a study of CD8 T cells in ankylosing spondylitis (dated 2017 in TCRdb). Broad study findings and their caveats: Blood from ankylosing spondylitis patients appeared to be characterized by a TCR beta motif made up of under ten highly homologous amino acid variants.

Library construction relied on 5' RACE. Instrument on record: Illumina HiSeq 2500. TCRdb itself trimmed the public reads at Q25 with fastp, ran MiXCR and retained productive beta chains. All rows with the same CDR3 protein become a single entry with the most common DNA and genes. This sample lists 800,000 to 900,000 distinct CDR3 sequences; 12% were detected once. 0.51% of the sample is in the top ten clones. These receptors are not linked to any known antigen. Material for sequencing was blood, either unsorted or a sorted T cell fraction (not recorded which). These receptors were obtained from a male donor with ankylosing spondylitis.

This clonotype was observed a few times. The chain recombines TRBV5-1 with TRBJ2-5; 10 nucleotides match TRBD2. CDR1 and CDR2 from the germline V gene are SGHRS and YFSETQ. V dropped 0 bases and J dropped 5; count of bases not matched to a gene: 13. The length of the CDR3 is 18 residues. The CDR3 region is CASSLGLAGDSRGETQYF. The CDR3, as DNA: TGCGCCAGCAGCTTGGGCCTAGCGGGAGACTCCCGGGGGGAGACCCAGTACTTC.

This clonotype turned up a few times. V usage is TRBV20-1 and J usage is TRBJ1-2; TRBD1 agrees at 9 bases. Per germline, CDR1 DFQATT and CDR2 SNEGSKA (reference sequence). With V trimmed by 5 bases and J by 4 bases, 8 bases remained unmatched. There are 14 residues in the CDR3. The CDR3 sequence: CSARVTGQGYGYTF. The CDR3 DNA reads as TGCAGTGCTCGGGTGACGGGACAGGGCTATGGCTACACCTTC.

This chain uses TRBV21-1 with TRBJ2-5; TRBD1, as called in the table, went unchecked against the DNA. TRBV21-1 is a recognized pseudogene. The CDR3 is 16 residues long. The DNA for the CDR3 is TGTGCCAGCAGCAAAGGACAGATTATGGGGCAAGAGACCCAGTACTTC. Its translation: CASSKGQIMGQETQYF.

This clonotype was detected many times. The V call is TRBV10-3, the J call TRBJ2-5, with TRBD2 matching over 7 bases. CDR3 length: 13 amino acids. V lost 8 bases, J lost 3 bases, and 6 bases stayed unmatched. The V gene's germline CDR1 is ENHRY and CDR2 SYGVKD. The CDR3: CAIAAGLEETQYF. The CDR3 DNA follows: TGTGCCATCGCGGCAGGACTAGAAGAGACCCAGTACTTC.

This chain links TRBV29-1 with TRBJ1-1; 7 bases fit TRBD1. There are 12 residues in the CDR3. From germline, CDR1 is SQVTM and CDR2 ANQGSEA. V dropped 7 bases and J dropped 5; count of bases not matched to a gene: 7. Written as DNA, the CDR3 is TGCAGCGGCAGCAGGGGGGAAACTGAAGCTTTCTTT. It is translated as CSGSRGETEAFF.

This clonotype was detected a few times. V gene TRBV7-8 combines with J gene TRBJ2-3; tentatively, D is TRBD2 (5 bases). CDR3 length: 14 residues. Trimming removed 6 bases at V and 6 bases at J, with 16 bases between. The germline gives CDR1 SGHVS, CDR2 FQNEAQ. This CDR3 is CASRLGVATDTQYF. CDR3 nucleotide sequence: TGTGCCAGCAGGCTCGGGGTAGCGACGGATACGCAGTATTTT.

This clonotype appeared many times. The chain employs TRBV28 and TRBJ1-1; no firm D call. The CDR3 runs to 14 residues. Germline values: CDR1 MDHEN, CDR2 SYDVKM. V was pared by 7 bases and J by 8 bases, with 20 bases between. The CDR3 DNA is TGTGCCAGCACAGAACCACCAGGTACGGCCGAAGCTTTCTTT. Translation: CASTEPPGTAEAFF.

This clonotype was observed a handful of times. This chain links TRBV2 with TRBJ2-4, with D perhaps given as TRBD1 or TRBD2 (6 bases each). From germline, CDR1 is SNHLY and CDR2 FYNNEI. The CDR3 has 14 residues. Trimming left V 2 bases short and J 6 bases short, with 11 bases between. CDR3 protein: CASSEYGGGNIQYF. The CDR3 region has the DNA TGTGCCAGCAGTGAATACGGGGGCGGAAACATTCAGTACTTC.

This clonotype was counted between two and nine times. The chain uses TRBV5-1 and TRBJ2-5; 7 bases map to TRBD2. Germline V gene lookup returns CDR1 SGHRS and CDR2 YFSETQ. The ends lost 4 bases at V and 0 bases at J; junction bases unmatched: 9. This CDR3 has 16 residues. As DNA, the CDR3 is TGCGCCAGCAGCCTCGGAGGTAGCGGGTACCAAGAGACCCAGTACTTC. The encoded protein is CASSLGGSGYQETQYF.

V usage is TRBV20-1 and J usage is TRBJ1-6, with 8 bases identical to TRBD1. This CDR3 has 13 amino acids. With V trimmed by 1 base and J by 10 bases, 3 bases remained unmatched. CDR1 is DFQATT, CDR2 SNEGSKA, per germline (reference sequence). This chain's CDR3 is CSARVTGDSPLHF. The CDR3 DNA is TGCAGTGCTAGAGTGACAGGGGACTCACCCCTCCACTTT.